This TCR beta chain was observed in a study of blood T cell repertoires in COVID-19. Study context: Spain, Italy and the United States supplied samples that represented acute and convalescent COVID-19. The cDNA or gDNA used as material had been derived from T cells, B-cell-depleted T cells, or PBMCs.

Authors' processing steps: Quantification of nucleated cells was approximated via reference gene primer amplification. Measured with immunoSEQ multiplex PCR; TCRdb has only the in-frame clones, and not every one. Clone size and V and J calls were adopted from that table, with D and trimming inferred from the DNA. Among about 110,000 clones listed, approximately 85% were seen once. Germline assignment: CDR1 MDHEN and CDR2 SYDVKM. Between the trimmed V and J ends, which lost 5 bases and 1 base, there was a span of 14 bases. This CDR3 has 15 amino acids. The genes are TRBV28 and TRBJ1-2, with D possibly matching TRBD1 (5 bases). Sequenced input: peripheral blood. The TCR originated in a human donor in a cohort sampled during active COVID-19. The CDR3 DNA is TGTGCCAGCAGTCCGGGGACGGGACTTAACTATGGCTACACCTTC. Translated, it gives CASSPGTGLNYGYTF.